Listed here are 2 T cell receptor beta chains from one sample, sequenced in a study of cytomegalovirus exposure and HLA in healthy donors (dated by TCRdb to about 2017). Libraries were built with the immunoSEQ multiplex PCR assay. For the multiplex PCR, a mixture combining 60 forward primers for TCR Vbeta segments and 13 reverse primers for TCR Jbeta segments was used. As stored in TCRdb, this immuneACCESS dataset retains in-frame rearrangements with V and J assigned. A fraction of the clones does not appear; measured against another copy, unresolved V genes explain less than half of the discrepancy, and the remainder lacks a known reason. Recorded for this sample are approximately 69,000 clones; approximately 81% of them occurred a single time. The ten most abundant clones make up about a fifth of the sample. The sequenced material came from PBMCs. These receptors all stem from a woman under 40 in good health and CMV-seropositive.

The chain has TRBV2 and TRBJ2-7; 10 positions agree with TRBD2. The V and J ends lost 7 bases and 5 bases, in that order; junction bases with no gene match: 20. The CDR3 spans 18 residues. The germline V gene has CDR1 SNHLY and CDR2 FYNNEI. CDR3 protein: CASTQRPGRSGRADEQYF. As DNA, the CDR3 is TGTGCCAGCACCCAACGGCCTGGTAGGAGCGGGAGGGCCGACGAGCAGTACTTC.

The J gene is TRBJ1-5, the V gene TRBV7-9, with D tentatively TRBD1 (5 bases). The CDR3 consists of 15 residues. CDR1 and CDR2 from the germline V gene are SEHNR and FQNEAQ (reference sequence). The V and J ends lost 1 base and 4 bases respectively, with 11 bases between them. As DNA, the CDR3 is TGTGCCAGCAGCTTAGGTGACAGTCCGAATCAGCCCCAGCATTTT. Protein product: CASSLGDSPNQPQHF.